This record concerns one T cell receptor beta chain sequence. Sequenced by immunoSEQ multiplex PCR; TCRdb stores in-frame clones only, minus some. The sample contains some 48,000 clones, 85% to 95% of which appear only once. This specimen belongs to a study of control samples from healthy donors and cancer patients. This CDR3 region has 13 residues. Germline CDR1 SGHRS, CDR2 YFSETQ. The V and J ends lost 0 bases and 2 bases respectively, with 5 bases between them. This clonotype was sampled from a woman in her 50s with head and neck cancer. The sample taken for sequencing was PBMCs. The V gene is TRBV5-1, the J gene TRBJ1-2; D is uncertain. The CDR3 protein is CASSLEGNYGYTF. DNA for the CDR3: TGCGCCAGCAGCTTGGAAGGGAACTATGGCTACACCTTC.